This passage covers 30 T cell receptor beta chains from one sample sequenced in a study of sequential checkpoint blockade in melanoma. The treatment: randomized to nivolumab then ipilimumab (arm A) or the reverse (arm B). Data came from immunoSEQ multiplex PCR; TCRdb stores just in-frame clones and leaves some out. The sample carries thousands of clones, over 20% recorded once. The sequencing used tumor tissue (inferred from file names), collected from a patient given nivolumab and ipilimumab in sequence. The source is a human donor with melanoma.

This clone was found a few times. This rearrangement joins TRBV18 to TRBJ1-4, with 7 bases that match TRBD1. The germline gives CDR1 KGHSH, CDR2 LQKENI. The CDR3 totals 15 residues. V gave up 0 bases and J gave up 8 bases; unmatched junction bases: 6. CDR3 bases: TGTGCCAGCTCACCACCCCCGCAGGGGGGGGAAAAACTGTTTTTT. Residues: CASSPPPQGGEKLFF.

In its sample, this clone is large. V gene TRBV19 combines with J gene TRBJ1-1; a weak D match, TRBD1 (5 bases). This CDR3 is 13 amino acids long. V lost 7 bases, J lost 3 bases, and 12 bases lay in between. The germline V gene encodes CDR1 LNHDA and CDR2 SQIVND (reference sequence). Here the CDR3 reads CASNQGDYTEAFF. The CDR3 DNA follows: TGTGCCAGTAATCAGGGTGATTACACTGAAGCTTTCTTT. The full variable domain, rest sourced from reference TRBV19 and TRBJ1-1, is DGGITQSPKYLFRKEGQNVTLSCEQNLNHDAMYWYRQDPGQGLRLIYYSQIVNDFQKGDIAEGYSVSREKKESFPLTVTSAQKNPTAFYLCASNQGDYTEAFFGQGTRLTVV.

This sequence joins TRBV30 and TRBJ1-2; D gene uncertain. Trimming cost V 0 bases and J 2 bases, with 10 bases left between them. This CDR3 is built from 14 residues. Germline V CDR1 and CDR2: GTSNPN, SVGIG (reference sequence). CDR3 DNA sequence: TGTGCCTGGAGTGTACTCCGGAACAACTATGGCTACACCTTC. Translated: CAWSVLRNNYGYTF.

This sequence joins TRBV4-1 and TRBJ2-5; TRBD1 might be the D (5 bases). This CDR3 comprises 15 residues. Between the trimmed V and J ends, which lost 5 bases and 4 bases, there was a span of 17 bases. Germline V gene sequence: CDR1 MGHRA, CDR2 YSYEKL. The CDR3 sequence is CASSAPGPAGETQYF. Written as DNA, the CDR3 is TGCGCCAGCAGCGCCCCAGGGCCCGCTGGAGAGACCCAGTACTTC.

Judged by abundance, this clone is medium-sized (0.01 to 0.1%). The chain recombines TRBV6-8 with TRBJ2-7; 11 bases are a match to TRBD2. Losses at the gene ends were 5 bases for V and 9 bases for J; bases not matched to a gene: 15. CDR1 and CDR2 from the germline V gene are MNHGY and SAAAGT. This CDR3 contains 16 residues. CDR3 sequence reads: CASSTPGLAVATVQYF. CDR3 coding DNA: TGTGCCAGCAGTACTCCGGGACTAGCGGTAGCTACGGTGCAGTACTTC.

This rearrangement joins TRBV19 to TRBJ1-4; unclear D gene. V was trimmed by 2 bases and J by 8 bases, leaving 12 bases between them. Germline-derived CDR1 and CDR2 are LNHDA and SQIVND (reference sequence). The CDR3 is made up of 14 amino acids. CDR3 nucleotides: TGTGCCAGTAGTATAACCCACAGTCGAGAAAAACTGTTTTTT. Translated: CASSITHSREKLFF.

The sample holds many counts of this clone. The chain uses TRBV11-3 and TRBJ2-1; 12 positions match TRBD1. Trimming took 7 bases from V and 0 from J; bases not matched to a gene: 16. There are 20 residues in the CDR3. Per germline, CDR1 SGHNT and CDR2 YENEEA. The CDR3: CASTWGPGTGGLSSYNEQFF. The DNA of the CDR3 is TGTGCCAGCACCTGGGGCCCCGGGACAGGGGGCCTTAGCTCCTACAATGAGCAGTTCTTC.

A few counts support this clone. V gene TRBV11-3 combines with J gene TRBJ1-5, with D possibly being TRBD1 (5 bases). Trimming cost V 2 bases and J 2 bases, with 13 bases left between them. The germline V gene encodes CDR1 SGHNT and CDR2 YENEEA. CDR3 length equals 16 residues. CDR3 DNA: TGTGCCAGCAGCTTATGGGGCCAGGGTGGCAATCAGCCCCAGCATTTT. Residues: CASSLWGQGGNQPQHF.

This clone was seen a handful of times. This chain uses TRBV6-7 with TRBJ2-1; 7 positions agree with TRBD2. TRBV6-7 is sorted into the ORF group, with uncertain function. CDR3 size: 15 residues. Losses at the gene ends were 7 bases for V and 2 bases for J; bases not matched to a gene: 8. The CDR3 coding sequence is TGTGCCAGCATTCCTGCGACTAGCCCCTACAATGAGCAGTTCTTC. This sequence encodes CASIPATSPYNEQFF.

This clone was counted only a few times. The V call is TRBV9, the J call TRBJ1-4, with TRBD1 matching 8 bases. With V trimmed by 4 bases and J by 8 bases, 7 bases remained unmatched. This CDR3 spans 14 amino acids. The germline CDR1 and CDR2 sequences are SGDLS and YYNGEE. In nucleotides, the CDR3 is TGTGCCAGCAGCTCAGGGGGCGCAGGGGAAAAACTGTTTTTT. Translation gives CASSSGGAGEKLFF.

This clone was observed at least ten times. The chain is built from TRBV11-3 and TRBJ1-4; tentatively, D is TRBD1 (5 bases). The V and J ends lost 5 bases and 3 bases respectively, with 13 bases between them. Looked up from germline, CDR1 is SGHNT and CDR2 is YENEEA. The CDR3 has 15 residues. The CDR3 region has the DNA TGTGCCAGCAGCAAAAAGGGGTTGGCTAATGAAAAACTGTTTTTT. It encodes CASSKKGLANEKLFF.

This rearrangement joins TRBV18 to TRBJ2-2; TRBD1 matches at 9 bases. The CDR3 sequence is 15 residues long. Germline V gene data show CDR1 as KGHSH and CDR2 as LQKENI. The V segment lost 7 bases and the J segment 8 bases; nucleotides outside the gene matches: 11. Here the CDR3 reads CASYSGTGIAGELFF. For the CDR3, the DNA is TGTGCCAGCTATTCCGGGACAGGGATAGCGGGGGAGCTGTTTTTT.

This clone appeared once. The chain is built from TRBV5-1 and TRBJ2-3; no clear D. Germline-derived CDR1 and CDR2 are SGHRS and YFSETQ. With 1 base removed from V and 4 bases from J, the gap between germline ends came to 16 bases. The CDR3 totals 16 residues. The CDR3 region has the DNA TGCGCCAGCAGCTTGTCCCCCGGCTTTGGGGCAGATACGCAGTATTTT. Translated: CASSLSPGFGADTQYF.

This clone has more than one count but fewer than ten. CDR3 DNA: TGTGCCAGCATGGGATCGGGGGGCCGTGAAACTGAAGCTTTCTTT. This sequence encodes CASMGSGGRETEAFF. The genes are TRBV11-3 and TRBJ1-1; D may be TRBD1 (6 bases). The V and J ends lost 7 bases and 5 bases respectively, with 20 bases between them. The CDR3 runs to 15 residues. CDR1 and CDR2 from the germline V gene are SGHNT and YENEEA.

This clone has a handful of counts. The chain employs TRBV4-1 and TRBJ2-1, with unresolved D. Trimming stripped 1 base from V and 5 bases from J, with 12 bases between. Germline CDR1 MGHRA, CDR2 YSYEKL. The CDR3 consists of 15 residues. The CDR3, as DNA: TGCGCCAGCAGCCAAGGTTCTCCGTATGACAATGAGCAGTTCTTC. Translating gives CASSQGSPYDNEQFF.

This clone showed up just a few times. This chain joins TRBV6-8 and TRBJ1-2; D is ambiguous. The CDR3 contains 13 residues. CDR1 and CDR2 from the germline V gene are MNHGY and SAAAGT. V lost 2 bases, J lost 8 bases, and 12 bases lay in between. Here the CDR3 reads CASSYEHLGGYTF. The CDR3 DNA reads TGTGCCAGCAGTTACGAACACCTGGGGGGCTACACCTTC.

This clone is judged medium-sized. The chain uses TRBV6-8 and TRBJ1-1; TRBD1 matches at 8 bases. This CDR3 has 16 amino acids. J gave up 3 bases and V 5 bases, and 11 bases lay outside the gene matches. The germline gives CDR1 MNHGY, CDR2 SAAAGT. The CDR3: CASSRTGPQWDTEAFF. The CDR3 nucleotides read TGTGCCAGCAGTCGGACAGGGCCCCAGTGGGACACTGAAGCTTTCTTT.

The CDR3 is CASSTPLAGRKTQYF. The CDR3 DNA reads as TGCGCCAGCAGTACGCCGCTAGCGGGGAGGAAGACCCAGTACTTC. The chain employs TRBV10-2 and TRBJ2-5; 9 bases are shared with TRBD2. CDR1 and CDR2 from the germline V gene are WSHSY and SAAADI. This CDR3 region has 15 residues. V gave up 5 bases and J gave up 6 bases; unmatched junction bases: 10.

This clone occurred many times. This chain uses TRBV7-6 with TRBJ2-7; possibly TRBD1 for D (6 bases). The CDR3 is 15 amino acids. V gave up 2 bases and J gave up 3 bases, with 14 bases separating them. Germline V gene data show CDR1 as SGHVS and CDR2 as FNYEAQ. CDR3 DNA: TGTGCCAGCAGCTTATTCCCTGGACAGAACTACGAGCAGTACTTC. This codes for CASSLFPGQNYEQYF. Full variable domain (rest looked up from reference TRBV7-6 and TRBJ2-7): GAGVSQSPRYKVTKRGQDVALRCDPISGHVSLYWYRQALGQGPEFLTYFNYEAQQDKSGLPNDRFSAERPEGSISTLTIQRTEQRDSAMYRCASSLFPGQNYEQYFGPGTRLTVT.

The CDR3 coding sequence is TGTGCCAGTACGATGGGGGCTAACTATGGCTACACCTTC. Translated: CASTMGANYGYTF. The chain joins TRBV19 to TRBJ1-2; TRBD1 might be the D (5 bases). Per germline, CDR1 LNHDA and CDR2 SQIVND (reference sequence). Trimming took 7 bases from V and 0 from J, leaving 9 bases between them. The CDR3 spans 13 residues. Combining the CDR3 with reference TRBV19 and TRBJ1-2 gives the whole variable domain DGGITQSPKYLFRKEGQNVTLSCEQNLNHDAMYWYRQDPGQGLRLIYYSQIVNDFQKGDIAEGYSVSREKKESFPLTVTSAQKNPTAFYLCASTMGANYGYTFGSGTRLTVV.

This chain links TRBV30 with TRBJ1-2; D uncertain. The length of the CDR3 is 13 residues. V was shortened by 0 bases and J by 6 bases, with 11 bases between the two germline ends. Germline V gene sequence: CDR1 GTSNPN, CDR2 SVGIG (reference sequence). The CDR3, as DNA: TGTGCCTGGAGTGTCAGAAGGGCCGATGGCTACACCTTC. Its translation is CAWSVRRADGYTF.

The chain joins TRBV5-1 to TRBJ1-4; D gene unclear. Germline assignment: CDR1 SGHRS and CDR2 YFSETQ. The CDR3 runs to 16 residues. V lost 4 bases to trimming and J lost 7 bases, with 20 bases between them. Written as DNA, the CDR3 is TGCGCCAGCAGCCTCGATCAACCCCCAAGTATTGAAAAACTGTTTTTT. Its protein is CASSLDQPPSIEKLFF.

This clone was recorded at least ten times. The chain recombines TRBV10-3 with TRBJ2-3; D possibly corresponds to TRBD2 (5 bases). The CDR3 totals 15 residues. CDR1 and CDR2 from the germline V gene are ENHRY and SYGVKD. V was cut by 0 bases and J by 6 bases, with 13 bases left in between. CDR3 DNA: TGTGCCATCAGTGAGTCGGGCTTACTAGGGGATACGCAGTATTTT. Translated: CAISESGLLGDTQYF.

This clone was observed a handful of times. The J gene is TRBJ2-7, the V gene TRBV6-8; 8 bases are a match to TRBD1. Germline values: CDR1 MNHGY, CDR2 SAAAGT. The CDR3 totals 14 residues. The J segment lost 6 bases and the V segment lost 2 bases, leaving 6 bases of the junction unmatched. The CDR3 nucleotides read TGTGCCAGCAGTTACCTGGGCAGGGGGCGCGAGCAGTACTTC. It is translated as CASSYLGRGREQYF.

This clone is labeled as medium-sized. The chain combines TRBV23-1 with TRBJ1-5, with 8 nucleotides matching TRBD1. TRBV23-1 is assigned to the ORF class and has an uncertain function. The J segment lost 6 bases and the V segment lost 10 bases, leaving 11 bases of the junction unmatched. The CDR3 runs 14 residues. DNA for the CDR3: TGCGCCACCATGACAGGGGCTGGGTGTCAGCCCCAGCATTTT. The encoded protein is CATMTGAGCQPQHF.

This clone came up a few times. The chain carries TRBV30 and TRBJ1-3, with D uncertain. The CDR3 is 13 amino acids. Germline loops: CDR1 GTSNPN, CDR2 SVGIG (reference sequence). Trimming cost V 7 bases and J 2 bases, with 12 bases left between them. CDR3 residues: CASTSKAGNTIYF. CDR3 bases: TGTGCCTCGACCTCCAAAGCTGGAAACACCATATATTTT.

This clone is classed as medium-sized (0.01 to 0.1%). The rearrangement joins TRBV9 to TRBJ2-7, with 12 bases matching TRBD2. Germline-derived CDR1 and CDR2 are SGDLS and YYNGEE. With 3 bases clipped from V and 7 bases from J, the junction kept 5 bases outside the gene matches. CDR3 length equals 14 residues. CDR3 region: CASSASGRAKEQYF. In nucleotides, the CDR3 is TGTGCCAGCAGCGCTAGCGGGAGGGCCAAAGAGCAGTACTTC.

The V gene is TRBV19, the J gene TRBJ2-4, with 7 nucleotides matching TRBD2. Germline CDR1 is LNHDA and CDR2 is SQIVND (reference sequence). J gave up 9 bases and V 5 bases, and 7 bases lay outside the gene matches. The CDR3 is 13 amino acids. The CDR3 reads CASSRTSVAIQYF. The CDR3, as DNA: TGTGCCAGTAGTCGGACTAGTGTCGCCATTCAGTACTTC.

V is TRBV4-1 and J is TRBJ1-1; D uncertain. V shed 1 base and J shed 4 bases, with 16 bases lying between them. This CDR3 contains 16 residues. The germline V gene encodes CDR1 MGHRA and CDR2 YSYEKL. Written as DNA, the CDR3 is TGCGCCAGCAGCCAAGGGACGGGTTCCCCGAGCACTGAAGCTTTCTTT. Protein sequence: CASSQGTGSPSTEAFF.

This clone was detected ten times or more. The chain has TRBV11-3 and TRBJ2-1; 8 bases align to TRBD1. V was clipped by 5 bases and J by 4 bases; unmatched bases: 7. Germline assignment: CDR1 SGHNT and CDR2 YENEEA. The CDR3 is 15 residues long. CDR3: CASSARTGPYNEQFF. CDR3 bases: TGTGCCAGCAGCGCCCGGACAGGGCCGTACAATGAGCAGTTCTTC.